This TCR beta chain derives from a study of cytomegalovirus exposure and HLA in healthy donors. Sequencing was performed with immunoSEQ multiplex PCR; in TCRdb, only in-frame clones are kept and a portion is missing. In the table there are about 160,000 clones, around four fifths of which are singletons. The germline CDR1 and CDR2 sequences are LNHDA and SQIVND (reference sequence). V lost 4 bases, J lost 0 bases, and 3 bases stayed unmatched. This CDR3 region has 15 residues. Material: PBMCs. The origin of this receptor is a man between 25 and 39 years old in good health and CMV-seropositive. This chain joins TRBV19 and TRBJ2-7, with 10 bases lining up with TRBD1. Written as DNA, the CDR3 is TGTGCCAGTAGTAGTAGACAGGGGGCCTCCTACGAGCAGTACTTC. This gives the protein CASSSRQGASYEQYF.